This T cell receptor beta chain was found in a study of identical twins. Study results and caveats: Some out-of-frame alpha sequences were shared by twins, and these showed excess low generation probability. Abundant beta clonotypes from cord blood had fewer insertions, unlike memory repertoires, which showed none.

Each CDR3 protein gets one entry after TCRdb re-called the 5' RACE reads with MiXCR. The repertoire holds approximately 630,000 distinct CDR3 sequences, with under 8.5% as singletons. This clonotype was seen at least ten times. The antigen is undetermined. Looked up from germline, CDR1 is MGHRA and CDR2 is YSYEKL. Trimming shortened V by 0 bases and J by 0 bases, and 8 bases separated the two germline ends. This CDR3 region has 16 residues. This sample also belongs to another study, concerning yellow fever vaccine responses in identical twins.

V is TRBV4-1 and J is TRBJ2-2; D gene ambiguous. Sequenced sample: PBMCs. The receptor's source is a woman under 30 in good health. The DNA of the CDR3 is TGCGCCAGCAGCCAAGAAAGCAGGACGAACACCGGGGAGCTGTTTTTT. Protein sequence: CASSQESRTNTGELFF.